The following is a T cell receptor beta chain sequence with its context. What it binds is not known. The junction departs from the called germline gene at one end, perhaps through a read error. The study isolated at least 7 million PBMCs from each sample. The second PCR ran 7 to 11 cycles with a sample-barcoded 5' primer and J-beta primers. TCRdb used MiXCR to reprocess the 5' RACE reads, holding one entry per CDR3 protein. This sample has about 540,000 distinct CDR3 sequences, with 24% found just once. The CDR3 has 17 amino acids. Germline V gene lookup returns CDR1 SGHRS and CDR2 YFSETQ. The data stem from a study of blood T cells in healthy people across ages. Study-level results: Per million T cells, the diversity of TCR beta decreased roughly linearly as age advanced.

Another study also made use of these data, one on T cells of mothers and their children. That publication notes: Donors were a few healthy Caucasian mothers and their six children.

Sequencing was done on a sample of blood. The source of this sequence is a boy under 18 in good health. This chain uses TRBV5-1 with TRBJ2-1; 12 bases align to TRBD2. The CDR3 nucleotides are TGCGCCAACAGCTTAACACTAGCGGGGGGCTCCTACAATGAGCAGTTCTTC. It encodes CANSLTLAGGSYNEQFF.